A single sample gave rise to the 22 T cell receptor beta chains below, sequenced in a study of blood T cells in healthy people across ages. Primers used in a second PCR of roughly 7 to 11 cycles were a sample-barcoded 5' primer and a J-beta primer mix. TCRdb called the 5' RACE reads again in MiXCR, with one record for every CDR3 protein. The data show over 950,000 distinct CDR3 sequences, with about two fifths seen just once and about an eighth held by the top ten. Sample: blood. Receptor source: a man between 18 and 35 years old in good health.

This clonotype has only a few counts. The V call is TRBV29-1, the J call TRBJ1-2; a weak D match, TRBD1 (6 bases). V lost 5 bases to trimming and J lost 2 bases, with 12 bases between them. CDR3 length: 13 residues. The germline gives CDR1 SQVTM, CDR2 ANQGSEA. In nucleotides, the CDR3 is TGCAGCGTTCGGACAGATTTGAACTATGGCTACACCTTC. It yields the protein CSVRTDLNYGYTF.

Concerning this clonotype itself: At one end the junction does not follow the germline gene, possibly because of a read error. The CDR3 DNA sequence: TGCAGTGCTGGGGCAGGCAATTCCTACGAGCTGTACTTC. It encodes CSAGAGNSYELYF. The rearrangement joins TRBV20-1 to TRBJ2-7; a possible D gene is TRBD1 (5 bases). Germline values: CDR1 DFQATT, CDR2 SNEGSKA (reference sequence). This CDR3 comprises 13 residues.

The rearrangement joins TRBV12-3 or TRBV12-4 to TRBJ1-2; 7 bases align to TRBD1. V trimming: 6 bases; J trimming: 4 bases; junction bases outside the gene matches: 11. This CDR3 contains 15 residues. Here the CDR3 reads CASSRGQSTLYGYTF. The CDR3 region has the DNA TGTGCCAGCAGCCGGGGACAGTCCACCCTCTATGGCTACACCTTC.

This clonotype was counted only a few times. The chain is built from TRBV4-1 and TRBJ1-2, with D unresolved. The ends were cut back, 0 bases at V and 0 bases at J, with 11 bases in the middle. The CDR3 consists of 16 residues. Germline V lookup: CDR1 MGHRA, CDR2 YSYEKL. CDR3 loop: CASSQDTGRTNYGYTF. CDR3 coding DNA: TGCGCCAGCAGCCAAGATACGGGCAGAACTAACTATGGCTACACCTTC.

V and J are TRBV6-4 and TRBJ2-2; D is ambiguous. The V gene's germline CDR1 is MRHNA and CDR2 SNTAGT. Trimming removed 0 bases from V and 5 bases from J, with 4 bases in between. The CDR3 totals 13 residues. The CDR3 reads CASSDSPTGELFF. CDR3 DNA: TGTGCCAGCAGTGACTCCCCAACCGGGGAGCTGTTTTTT.

The rearrangement uses TRBV20-1 and TRBJ2-3; D perhaps matches TRBD1 (6 bases). Germline CDR1 and CDR2: DFQATT and SNEGSKA (reference sequence). V was clipped by 5 bases and J by 2 bases, with 20 bases between them. CDR3 size: 16 residues. CDR3 coding DNA: TGCAGTGCTCATCTCATAGGACAGCACCCCACAGATACGCAGTATTTT. Translated: CSAHLIGQHPTDTQYF.

This clonotype was recorded a few times. This rearrangement joins TRBV6-2 or TRBV6-3 to TRBJ2-4; tentatively, D is TRBD1 (6 bases). Per germline, CDR1 MNHEY and CDR2 SVGEGT. The CDR3 contains 16 residues. The V and J ends lost 2 bases and 3 bases respectively, with 14 bases between them. CDR3 residues: CASSYIRGEGKNIQYF. DNA for the CDR3: TGTGCCAGCAGTTACATCAGGGGCGAGGGCAAAAACATTCAGTACTTC.

This clonotype was seen only a few times. This chain joins TRBV20-1 and TRBJ2-1, with D possibly being TRBD1 or TRBD2 (6 bases each). This CDR3 comprises 12 residues. With 4 bases removed from V and 7 bases from J, the gap between germline ends came to 11 bases. Germline V gives CDR1 DFQATT, CDR2 SNEGSKA (reference sequence). CDR3 bases: TGCAGTGCTACCAGAGGGGGGAATGAGCAGTTCTTC. Amino acid sequence: CSATRGGNEQFF.

Here the CDR3 DNA reads TGTGCCAGCAGCTTGGAAGAGGCGGGGGCTCTCACAGATACGCAGTATTTT. Protein sequence: CASSLEEAGALTDTQYF. The V call is TRBV5-6, the J call TRBJ2-3; possible D gene TRBD2, 7 bases. V was pared by 0 bases and J by 2 bases, with 16 bases between. CDR3 length: 17 residues. Per germline, CDR1 SGHDT and CDR2 YYEEEE.

CDR3 amino acids: CASSIRDKNYGYTF. The CDR3 DNA follows: TGTGCCAGCAGTATAAGAGACAAAAACTATGGCTACACCTTC. The chain employs TRBV2 and TRBJ1-2; D call uncertain. Germline CDR1 SNHLY, CDR2 FYNNEI. V shed 5 bases and J shed 2 bases, with 12 bases lying between them. The CDR3 is made up of 14 amino acids.

This clonotype was observed a handful of times. This chain uses TRBV4-1 with TRBJ2-7; tentatively, D is TRBD1 or TRBD2 (7 bases each). With 2 bases removed from V and 3 bases from J, the gap between germline ends came to 17 bases. Germline assignment: CDR1 MGHRA and CDR2 YSYEKL. The CDR3 runs to 16 residues. The CDR3 reads CASSQREGAIFYEQYF. The CDR3 DNA follows: TGCGCCAGCAGCCAAAGGGAGGGGGCTATCTTCTACGAGCAGTACTTC.

This clonotype was seen only a few times. This chain links TRBV27 with TRBJ1-2; D is perhaps TRBD1 (6 bases). Germline assignment: CDR1 MNHEY and CDR2 SMNVEV (reference sequence). This CDR3 is 15 amino acids long. V was pared by 5 bases and J by 0 bases, with 13 bases between. The CDR3 protein is CASSPQGLANYGYTF. Written as DNA, the CDR3 is TGTGCCAGCAGTCCACAGGGTTTAGCTAACTATGGCTACACCTTC.

This chain uses TRBV12-3 or TRBV12-4 with TRBJ1-5; possibly TRBD1 for D (6 bases). The germline V and J ends were trimmed by 6 bases and 3 bases, with 15 bases remaining between them. The CDR3 is made up of 15 amino acids. DNA of the CDR3: TGTGCCAGCAGCAGGGACACATATACCAATCAGCCCCAGCATTTT. It is translated as CASSRDTYTNQPQHF.

The chain is built from TRBV20-1 and TRBJ1-4, with D possibly matching TRBD1 (6 bases). The CDR3 is 17 residues long. The V end lost 3 bases, the J end lost 6 bases, and 23 bases lay between the germline ends. The germline V gene encodes CDR1 DFQATT and CDR2 SNEGSKA (reference sequence). The CDR3 is CSASVPTAGAGYEKLFF. The CDR3 nucleotides are TGCAGTGCTAGTGTACCGACTGCAGGGGCCGGGTATGAAAAACTGTTTTTT.

The chain is built from TRBV4-3 and TRBJ1-5; tentative D call: TRBD1 (6 bases). This CDR3 has 17 residues. V lost 1 base to trimming and J lost 6 bases, with 19 bases between them. Per germline, CDR1 LGHNA and CDR2 YSLEER. CDR3 in DNA: TGCGCCAGCAGCCAAGTCCCCAGGGGCGCGGGGGGTCAGCCCCAGCATTTT. Protein sequence: CASSQVPRGAGGQPQHF.

The rearrangement uses TRBV5-1 and TRBJ1-2; 8 bases match TRBD1. The trim removed 2 bases at V and 6 bases at J, leaving 24 bases unmatched. From germline, CDR1 is SGHRS and CDR2 YFSETQ. This CDR3 contains 20 residues. The CDR3 region is CASSFHPRLDRVVRWDGYTF. CDR3 in DNA: TGCGCCAGCAGCTTCCATCCCCGATTGGACAGGGTAGTACGTTGGGATGGCTACACCTTC.

This chain uses TRBV5-1 with TRBJ2-3; D remains unclear. CDR1 is SGHRS, CDR2 YFSETQ, per germline. CDR3 length: 14 amino acids. Trimming removed 1 base at V and 2 bases at J, with 8 bases between. CDR3 sequence (DNA): TGCGCCAGCAGCTTGCAGAGTGCCACAGATACGCAGTATTTT. It yields the protein CASSLQSATDTQYF.

The rearrangement uses TRBV20-1 and TRBJ2-7; TRBD1 is a possible D gene (6 bases). CDR1 is DFQATT, CDR2 SNEGSKA, per germline (reference sequence). The V and J ends lost 7 bases and 6 bases respectively, with 16 bases between them. The CDR3 has 12 residues. The chain's CDR3 is CSVHLRGGEQYF. The CDR3 nucleotides are TGCAGTGTCCACCTCAGGGGCGGCGAGCAGTACTTC.

This chain joins TRBV14 and TRBJ2-1; possibly TRBD2 for D (6 bases). Germline V gives CDR1 SGHDN, CDR2 FVKESK. Deletions cut 4 bases from V and 13 bases from J, with 11 bases between. The CDR3 totals 11 residues. The DNA of the CDR3 is TGTGCCAGCAGCCTAGGGACTTATCAGTTCTTC. This translates into CASSLGTYQFF.

The chain employs TRBV20-1 and TRBJ2-1; D is unclear. The germline V and J ends were trimmed by 0 bases and 3 bases, with 9 bases remaining between them. Germline lookup yields CDR1 DFQATT and CDR2 SNEGSKA (reference sequence). The CDR3 sequence is 14 residues long. The CDR3 sequence: CSARDLSDYNEQFF. The CDR3 bases are TGCAGTGCTAGAGATTTGTCCGACTACAATGAGCAGTTCTTC.

This clonotype was seen only a few times. This chain joins TRBV20-1 and TRBJ2-3; TRBD2 is a possible D gene (6 bases). V lost 1 base to trimming and J lost 4 bases, with 12 bases between them. The germline CDR1 and CDR2 sequences are DFQATT and SNEGSKA (reference sequence). The CDR3 spans 14 residues. The CDR3 coding sequence is TGCAGTGCTAGAGTTAACAGACTAGCAGATACGCAGTATTTT. Translated, it gives CSARVNRLADTQYF.

This clonotype was found a few times. The genes are TRBV7-9 and TRBJ2-2, with 8 bases aligning to TRBD1. The CDR3 contains 16 residues. V lost 5 bases, J lost 2 bases, and 7 bases stayed unmatched. CDR1 and CDR2 from the germline V gene are SEHNR and FQNEAQ (reference sequence). CDR3 bases: TGTGCCAGCAGCACAGGACAGGGTCTAAACACCGGGGAGCTGTTTTTT. Its protein is CASSTGQGLNTGELFF. The full variable domain, rest sourced from reference TRBV7-9 and TRBJ2-2, is DTGVSQNPRHKITKRGQNVTFRCDPISEHNRLYWYRQTLGQGPEFLTYFQNEAQLEKSRLLSDRFSAERPKGSFSTLEIQRTEQGDSAMYLCASSTGQGLNTGELFFGEGSRLTVL.